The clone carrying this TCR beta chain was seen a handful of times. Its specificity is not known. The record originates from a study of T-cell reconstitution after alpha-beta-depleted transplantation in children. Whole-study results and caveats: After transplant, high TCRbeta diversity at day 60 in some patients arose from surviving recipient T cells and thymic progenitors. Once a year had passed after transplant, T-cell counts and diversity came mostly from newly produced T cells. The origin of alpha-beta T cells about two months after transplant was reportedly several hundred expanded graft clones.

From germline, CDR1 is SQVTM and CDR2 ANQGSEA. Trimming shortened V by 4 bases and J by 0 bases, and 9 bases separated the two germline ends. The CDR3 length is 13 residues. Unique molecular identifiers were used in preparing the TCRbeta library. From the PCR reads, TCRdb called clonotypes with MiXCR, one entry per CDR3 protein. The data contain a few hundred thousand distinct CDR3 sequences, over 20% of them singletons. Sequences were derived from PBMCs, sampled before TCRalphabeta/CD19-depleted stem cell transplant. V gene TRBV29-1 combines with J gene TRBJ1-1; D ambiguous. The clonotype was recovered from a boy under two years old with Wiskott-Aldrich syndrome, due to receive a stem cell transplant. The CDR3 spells CSVGLQLNTEAFF. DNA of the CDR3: TGCAGCGTTGGTTTACAGTTGAACACTGAAGCTTTCTTT. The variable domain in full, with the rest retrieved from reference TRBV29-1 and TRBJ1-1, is SAVISQKPSRDICQRGTSLTIQCQVDSQVTMMFWYRQQPGQSLTLIATANQGSEATYESGFVIDKFPISRPNLTFSTLTVSNMSPEDSSIYLCSVGLQLNTEAFFGQGTRLTVV.